This is a list of T cell receptor beta chains from one sample in a study of blood T cell repertoires in COVID-19. Method: immunoSEQ multiplex PCR; TCRdb's copy keeps in-frame clones and lacks some. Of approximately 270,000 clones detected, almost 90% appear once; the ten largest clones hold over 1.1%. The specimen was peripheral blood. The receptors were sampled from an elderly man with acute or convalescent COVID-19. The CDR3 runs from the conserved cysteine through the conserved F or W. D genes are given only for firm matches. Expanded clones are given a class, and other clones once, few, many or no size at all.

TRBJ1-1,TRBV4-1,TRBD1,.,TGCGCCAGCAGCCAAGCGGGACAGTTGAACACTGAAGCTTTCTTT,CASSQAGQLNTEAFF
TRBJ2-2,TRBV6-5,.,.,TGTGCCAGCAGTTACAGGGGCGGCGGCGGCACCGGGGAGCTGTTTTTT,CASSYRGGGGTGELFF
TRBJ2-2,TRBV7-9,.,.,TGTGCCAGCAGCCTGGACGGGGTTACCGGGGAGCTGTTTTTT,CASSLDGVTGELFF
TRBJ2-7,TRBV5-5,.,.,TGTGCCAGCAGCCCCAGAGGGGGTAGCGACGAGCAGTACTTC,CASSPRGGSDEQYF
TRBJ2-1,TRBV12-3/TRBV12-4,TRBD1,.,TGTGCCAGCAGCCGACAGGGCTATGAGCAGTTCTTC,CASSRQGYEQFF
TRBJ2-2,TRBV3-1/TRBV3-2,TRBD2,.,TGTGCCAGCAGCCAAGTAAACCTAGCGGGTTACACCGGGGAGCTGTTTTTT,CASSQVNLAGYTGELFF
TRBJ2-1,TRBV12-3/TRBV12-4,.,.,TGTGCCAGTACCAGGGGTTACAATGAGCAGTTCTTC,CASTRGYNEQFF
TRBJ2-7,TRBV18,TRBD1,.,TGTGCCAGCTCAGCCCATACGGGACAGGGGACCTACGAGCAGTACTTC,CASSAHTGQGTYEQYF
TRBJ2-7,TRBV7-2,TRBD1,.,TGTGCCAGCAGCAAGACGGGACAGTCCTACGAGCAGTACTTC,CASSKTGQSYEQYF
TRBJ2-5,TRBV19,.,.,TGTGCCAGTAGTACCACCGGGACTTCCCTGGGGGGCCAGTACTTC,CASSTTGTSLGGQYF
TRBJ1-2,TRBV6-5,.,.,TGTGCCAGCAGGAAAGGGGAACCTAACTATGGCTACACCTTC,CASRKGEPNYGYTF
TRBJ2-5,TRBV5-4,.,.,TGTGCCAGCAGCTTTAGGGGACTCCAAGAGACCCAGTACTTC,CASSFRGLQETQYF
TRBJ1-4,TRBV29-1,.,.,TGCAGCGTTGCTGGGGGGACGGATGAAAAACTGTTTTTT,CSVAGGTDEKLFF
TRBJ2-3,TRBV7-9,.,.,TGTGCCAGCAGCTTACAACAGGGAATCGCAGATACGCAGTATTTT,CASSLQQGIADTQYF
TRBJ2-3,TRBV2,TRBD2,.,TGTGCCAGCAGACGACCAGGGACTAGCGGACACACAGATACGCAGTATTTT,CASRRPGTSGHTDTQYF
TRBJ2-1,TRBV24-1,.,.,TGTGCCACCAGTGCCGCCGCGGCTCCCTCCTACAATGAGCAGTTCTTC,CATSAAAAPSYNEQFF
TRBJ2-5,TRBV6-5,.,.,TGTGCCAGCAGTACAACTGGGATACGGGGGACCCAGTACTTC,CASSTTGIRGTQYF
TRBJ2-1,TRBV23-1,TRBD2,.,TGCGCCAGCAGTCTAGACAGGGGACTAGCGGGGGGGCTGCATGAGCAGTTCTTC,CASSLDRGLAGGLHEQFF
TRBJ2-5,TRBV28,.,.,TGTGCCAGCAGTGTGCAGGGGGGCCTCTCGACCCAGTACTTC,CASSVQGGLSTQYF
TRBJ2-1,TRBV9,.,once,TGTGCCAGCAGCGTAGGCGGGCGAAGGAATGAGCAGTTCTTC,CASSVGGRRNEQFF
TRBJ2-1,TRBV14,.,.,TGTGCCAGCAGCCAAGAACCTGTGAGCTCCTACAATGAGCAGTTCTTC,CASSQEPVSSYNEQFF
TRBJ1-5,TRBV7-2,.,.,TGTGCCAGCAGCTCGGCTGCAGGTGCTCAGCCCCAGCATTTT,CASSSAAGAQPQHF
TRBJ2-3,TRBV19,TRBD2,once,TGTGCCAGTAGTACCCGGACTAGCGGGCGGACAGATACGCAGTATTTT,CASSTRTSGRTDTQYF
TRBJ1-2,TRBV7-2,TRBD1,.,TGTGCCAGCAGCCCCCCCCGGGACAGGCAAGCTTACAATTATGGCTACACCTTC,CASSPPRDRQAYNYGYTF
TRBJ1-5,TRBV7-2,.,.,TGTGCCAGCAGCTTATTGGCAGTAAATCAGCCCCAGCATTTT,CASSLLAVNQPQHF
TRBJ2-7,TRBV5-1,.,.,TGCGCCAGCAGCCCGATTGACGCTTTCCAGGGCAACGAGCAGTACTTC,CASSPIDAFQGNEQYF
TRBJ1-4,TRBV28,TRBD1,few,TGTGCCAGCAGTACAGGGGAAGGTAGAGAAAAACTGTTTTTT,CASSTGEGREKLFF
TRBJ1-1,TRBV6-6,.,.,TGTGCCAGCAGCCAGCCGGGGGGCGGGGCGGGGACTGAAGCTTTCTTT,CASSQPGGGAGTEAFF
TRBJ1-2,TRBV5-6,TRBD1,.,TGTGCCAGCAGCCCGGGACAGCCTTATGGCTACACCTTC,CASSPGQPYGYTF
TRBJ2-2,TRBV27,.,few,TGTGCCAGCAGTTTAAAAGCGGTGAACACCGGGGAGCTGTTTTTT,CASSLKAVNTGELFF
TRBJ2-3,TRBV6-5,TRBD1,.,TGTGCCAGCAGTCAGGGGGACAGGCGCACAGATACGCAGTATTTT,CASSQGDRRTDTQYF
TRBJ2-3,TRBV19,TRBD2,.,TGTGCCAGTAGTAGGGCCGGGACTAGCGGCACAGATACGCAGTATTTT,CASSRAGTSGTDTQYF
TRBJ1-5,TRBV21-1,.,.,TGTGCCAGCAACCTGGCTGGTTATAATCAGCCCCAGCATTTT,CASNLAGYNQPQHF
TRBJ2-1,TRBV7-8,TRBD2,.,TGTGCCAGCAGCTTAGGGGGACTAGCGGGAGGGCCCTTGTTCTTC,CASSLGGLAGGPLFF
TRBJ1-1,TRBV2,.,.,TGTGCCAGCAGCCCGAGGCATAGCGGGGGGAACACTGAAGCTTTCTTT,CASSPRHSGGNTEAFF